The T cell receptor (beta chain) under discussion was sequenced for a study of blood T cell repertoires in COVID-19. Study-wide background: Italy, Spain and the United States were the sources of the convalescent and acute COVID-19 samples. T cells, B-cell-depleted T cells, or PBMCs supplied cDNA or gDNA.

A Seattle source enrolled patients during active infection and followed them longitudinally. Authors' analysis steps: Reference gene primer amplification yielded estimated nucleated cell counts. This table comes from immunoSEQ multiplex PCR, and its TCRdb copy is limited to in-frame clones, with some not included. That table furnishes V, J and clone size, whereas the DNA furnished D and trimming. The profile shows some 190,000 clones, about 80% of them singletons. The CDR3 extends over 16 amino acids. Germline assignment: CDR1 SGHNT and CDR2 YYREEE (reference sequence). Unmatched junction bases numbered 12, after V lost 6 bases and J lost 7 bases.

The source of this sequence is an elderly woman with COVID-19, enrolled during active disease. The chain is built from TRBV5-4 and TRBJ2-2, with 10 bases aligning to TRBD2. Specimen: peripheral blood. In DNA form, the CDR3 reads TGTGCCAGCAACCACCGGGCTAGCGGGAGAAGCGGGGAGCTGTTTTTT. The encoded protein is CASNHRASGRSGELFF.